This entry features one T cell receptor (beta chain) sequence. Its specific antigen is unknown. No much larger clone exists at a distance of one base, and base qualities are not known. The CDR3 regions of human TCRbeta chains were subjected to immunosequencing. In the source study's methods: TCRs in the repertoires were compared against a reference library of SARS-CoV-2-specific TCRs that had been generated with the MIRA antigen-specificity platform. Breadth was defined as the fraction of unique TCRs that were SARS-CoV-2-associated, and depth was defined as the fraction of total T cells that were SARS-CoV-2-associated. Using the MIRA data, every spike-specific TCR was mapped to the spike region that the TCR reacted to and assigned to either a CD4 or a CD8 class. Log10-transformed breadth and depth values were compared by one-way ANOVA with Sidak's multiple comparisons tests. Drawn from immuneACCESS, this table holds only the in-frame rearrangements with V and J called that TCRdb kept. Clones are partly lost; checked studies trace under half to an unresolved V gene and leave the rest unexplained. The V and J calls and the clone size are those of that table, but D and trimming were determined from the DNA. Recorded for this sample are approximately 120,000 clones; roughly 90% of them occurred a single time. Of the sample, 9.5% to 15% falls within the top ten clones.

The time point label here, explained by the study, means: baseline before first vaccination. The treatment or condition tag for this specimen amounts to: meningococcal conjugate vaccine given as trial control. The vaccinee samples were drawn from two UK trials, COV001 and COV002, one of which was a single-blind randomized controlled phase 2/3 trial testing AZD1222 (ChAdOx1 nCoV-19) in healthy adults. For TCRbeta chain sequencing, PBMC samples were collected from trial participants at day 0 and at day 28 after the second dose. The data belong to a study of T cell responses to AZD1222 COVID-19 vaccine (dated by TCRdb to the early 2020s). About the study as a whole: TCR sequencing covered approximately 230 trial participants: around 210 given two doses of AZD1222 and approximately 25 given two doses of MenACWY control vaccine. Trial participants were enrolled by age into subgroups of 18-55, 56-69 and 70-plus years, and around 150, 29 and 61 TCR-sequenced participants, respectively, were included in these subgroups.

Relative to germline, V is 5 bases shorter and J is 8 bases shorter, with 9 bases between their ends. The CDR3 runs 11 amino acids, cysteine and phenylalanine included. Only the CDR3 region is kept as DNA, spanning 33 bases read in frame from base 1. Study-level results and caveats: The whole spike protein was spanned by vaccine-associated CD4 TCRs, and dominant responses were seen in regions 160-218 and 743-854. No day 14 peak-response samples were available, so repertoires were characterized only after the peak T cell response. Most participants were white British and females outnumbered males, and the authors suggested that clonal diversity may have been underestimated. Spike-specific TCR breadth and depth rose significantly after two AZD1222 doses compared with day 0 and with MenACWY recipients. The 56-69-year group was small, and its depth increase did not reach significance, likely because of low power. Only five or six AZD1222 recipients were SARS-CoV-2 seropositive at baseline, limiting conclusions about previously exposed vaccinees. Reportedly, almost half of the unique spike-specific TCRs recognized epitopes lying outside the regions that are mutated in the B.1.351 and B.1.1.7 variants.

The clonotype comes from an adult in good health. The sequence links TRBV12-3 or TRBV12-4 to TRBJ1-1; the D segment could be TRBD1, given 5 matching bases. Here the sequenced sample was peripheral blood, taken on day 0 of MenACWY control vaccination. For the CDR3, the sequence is CASSGGPEAFF. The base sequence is TGTGCCAGCAGTGGGGGTCCCGAAGCTTTCTTT.